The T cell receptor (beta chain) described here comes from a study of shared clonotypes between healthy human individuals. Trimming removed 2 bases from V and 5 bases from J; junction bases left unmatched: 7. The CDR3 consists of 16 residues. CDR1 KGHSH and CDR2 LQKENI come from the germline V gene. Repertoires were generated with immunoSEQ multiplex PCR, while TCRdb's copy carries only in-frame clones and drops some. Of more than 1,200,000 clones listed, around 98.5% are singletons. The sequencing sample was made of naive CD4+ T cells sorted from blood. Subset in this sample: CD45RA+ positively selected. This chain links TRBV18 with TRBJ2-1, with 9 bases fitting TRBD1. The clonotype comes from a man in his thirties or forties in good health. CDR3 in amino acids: CASSPSRGQGHNEQFF. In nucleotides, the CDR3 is TGTGCCAGCTCACCATCCCGGGGACAGGGCCACAATGAGCAGTTCTTC.